These 3 T cell receptor beta chains were sequenced from one sample in a study of T-cell reconstitution after alpha-beta-depleted transplantation in children. A TCRbeta library incorporating unique molecular identifiers was prepared. TCRdb re-called the PCR reads through MiXCR, storing one row per CDR3 protein. The sample carries more than 100,000 distinct CDR3 sequences, about 23% recorded once. This specimen was PBMCs, mostly from graft donor cells, taken 180 days after TCRalphabeta/CD19-depleted stem cell transplant. All receptors come from a male patient between 2 and 10 years old who had a stem cell transplant for chronic granulomatous disease, so the T cells may come from the graft donor.

This clonotype was counted ten times or more. The chain joins TRBV6-6 to TRBJ2-7; D unclear. The ends were cut back, 6 bases at V and 3 bases at J, with 6 bases in the middle. Per the germline V gene, CDR1 is MNHNY and CDR2 is SVGAGI (reference sequence). The CDR3 length is 11 residues. CDR3 sequence reads: CASRFRYEQYF. In DNA form, the CDR3 reads TGTGCCAGCAGATTTCGCTACGAGCAGTACTTC.

This clonotype was observed a handful of times. The chain combines TRBV7-7 with TRBJ2-1, with 7 nucleotides matching TRBD2. This CDR3 region has 14 residues. The V gene end was trimmed by 1 base and the J gene end by 14 bases; junction bases not matched to a gene: 11. CDR1 SSHAT and CDR2 FNYEAQ come from the germline V gene (reference sequence). CDR3 DNA sequence: TGTGCCAGCAGCTTAGGGGTTGCGGGAGCCGCCGAGTTCTTC. Translating gives CASSLGVAGAAEFF.

The chain recombines TRBV20-1 with TRBJ2-1; TRBD2 matches at 9 bases. Trimming cost V 3 bases and J 6 bases; bases outside gene matches: 6. Per germline, CDR1 DFQATT and CDR2 SNEGSKA (reference sequence). The CDR3 length is 14 residues. The CDR3 protein is CSARRREGRNEQFF. In DNA form, the CDR3 reads TGCAGTGCTAGGAGGCGGGAGGGACGCAATGAGCAGTTCTTC.